This T cell receptor beta chain was found in a study of cytomegalovirus exposure and HLA in healthy donors. The PCR used 60 Vbeta and 13 Jbeta primers. The data were produced by immunoSEQ multiplex PCR, yet TCRdb's version contains in-frame clones alone and is incomplete. The repertoire holds under 90,000 clones, with 75% as singletons. There are 16 residues in the CDR3. CDR1 LGHNA and CDR2 YNFKEQ come from the germline V gene. V was trimmed by 3 bases and J by 3 bases, leaving 14 bases between them. Note on this clone: Its antigen remains unidentified.

General study results and limits: Reported performance of the classifier showed diagnosis of cytomegalovirus status with high specificity and sensitivity.

Sequenced sample: PBMCs. This chain joins TRBV4-2 and TRBJ1-4; D possibly corresponds to TRBD1 (5 bases). The clonotype originates from a man aged 40-50 years in good health and CMV-seronegative. The CDR3 nucleotides read TGTGCCAGCAGCCAGGCAAGACAGTTTTCTAATGAAAAACTGTTTTTT. It yields the protein CASSQARQFSNEKLFF.